The sequence of this TCR beta chain was determined in a study of blood T cell repertoires in COVID-19. Study-wide background: PBMCs, B-cell-depleted T cells, or T cells provided the cDNA or gDNA that made up the material.

The CDR3 is 14 amino acids. Germline CDR1 reads SGHRS; CDR2 reads YFSETQ. Turning to this clone: At one end, the junction sequence differs from germline, possibly due to a read error.

Study processing details: Reference gene primer amplification in the assay estimated nucleated cell counts. The repertoire was sequenced with immunoSEQ multiplex PCR; TCRdb's copy has only in-frame clones and lacks some. D and trimming come from the DNA, and the V and J calls and clone size come from that table. The table records around 99,000 clones, about four fifths of them present only once. The J gene is TRBJ1-2, the V gene TRBV5-1; TRBD1 agrees at 8 bases. The sequencing sample was made of peripheral blood. The TCR comes from a woman aged 80 or older with active or convalescent COVID-19. The CDR3 DNA sequence: TGTGCCAGCAGTCCCGGACAGGGAGACTATGGCTACACCTTC. This sequence encodes CASSPGQGDYGYTF.